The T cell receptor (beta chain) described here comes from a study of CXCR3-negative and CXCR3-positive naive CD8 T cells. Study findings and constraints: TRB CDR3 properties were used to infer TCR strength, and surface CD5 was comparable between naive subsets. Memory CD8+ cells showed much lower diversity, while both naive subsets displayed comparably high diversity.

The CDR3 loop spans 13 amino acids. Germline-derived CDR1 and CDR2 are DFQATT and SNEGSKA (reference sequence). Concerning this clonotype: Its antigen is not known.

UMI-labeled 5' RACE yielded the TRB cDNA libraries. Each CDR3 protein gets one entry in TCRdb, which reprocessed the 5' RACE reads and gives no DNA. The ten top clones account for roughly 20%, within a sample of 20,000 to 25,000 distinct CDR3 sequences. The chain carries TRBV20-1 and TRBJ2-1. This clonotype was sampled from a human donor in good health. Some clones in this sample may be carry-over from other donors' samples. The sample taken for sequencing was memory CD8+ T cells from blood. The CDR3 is CSARDMGYNEQFF.